The present TCR beta chain was sequenced within a study of blood T cell repertoires in COVID-19. J lost 11 bases, V lost 0 bases, and 4 bases had no gene match. Germline CDR1 and CDR2: MNHEY and SMNVEV (reference sequence). The CDR3 has 13 amino acids. Some clones are missing from TCRdb's copy, which holds only in-frame ones; the method was immunoSEQ multiplex PCR. The table has roughly 120,000 clones, approximately 74% seen once. The source material was peripheral blood. The genes are TRBV27 and TRBJ1-2, with 9 bases that match TRBD1. This clonotype originated in an elderly man with COVID-19, enrolled during active disease. The chain's CDR3 is CASSLSGTGFYTF. The DNA for the CDR3 is TGTGCCAGCAGTTTATCGGGGACAGGGTTTTACACCTTC.